This TCR beta chain was documented in a study of blood T cell repertoires in COVID-19. At the level of the study: The United States, Italy and Spain provided the acute and convalescent COVID-19 samples. T cells, B-cell-depleted T cells, or PBMCs supplied cDNA or gDNA.

Germline CDR1 GTSNPN, CDR2 SVGIG (reference sequence). This CDR3 has 17 residues. Losses at the gene ends were 4 bases for V and 0 bases for J; bases not matched to a gene: 9. In the original workflow: Amplification of reference gene primers was used by the study to estimate nucleated cell counts. The protocol was immunoSEQ multiplex PCR, while the TCRdb copy is restricted to in-frame clones and leaves out a portion. Clonal size and the V and J genes are those of that table, whereas D and trimming came from the DNA. The sample shows about 64,000 clones, roughly 88% of them seen only once. The V call is TRBV30, the J call TRBJ2-2; 9 bases match TRBD2. This clonotype was sampled from an older woman with acute or convalescent COVID-19. Sequencing was performed on peripheral blood. The CDR3 sequence: CAWTGIAGATNTGELFF. In DNA form, the CDR3 reads TGTGCCTGGACGGGGATAGCGGGGGCTACGAACACCGGGGAGCTGTTTTTT. The variable domain in full, completed from reference TRBV30 and TRBJ2-2, reads SQTIHQWPATLVQPVGSPLSLECTVEGTSNPNLYWYRQAAGRGLQLLFYSVGIGQISSEVPQNLSASRPQDRQFILSSKKLLLSDSGFYLCAWTGIAGATNTGELFFGEGSRLTVL.